Listed below are T cell receptor beta chains from one sample, sequenced in a study of cytomegalovirus exposure and HLA in healthy donors. Assay: immunoSEQ multiplex PCR; the TCRdb copy retains only in-frame clones and omits some. The sample holds about 98,000 clones; roughly 77% are singletons and the top ten take 1.4%. Input material: PBMCs. The receptors originated from a middle-aged man in good health and CMV-seronegative. Both conserved end residues are part of each CDR3. Fields, in order: J gene, V gene, D gene, clone size, CDR3 DNA, CDR3 protein. A D gene is named only where the DNA matches it firmly. Size tells how often a clone was seen (once, few, many) or the class of an expanded clone, and some rows leave it out.

TRBJ2-3 TRBV13 TRBD2 once TGTGCCAGCAGCTTAAGGACTAGCGGGGGGGTTAGCACAGATACGCAGTATTTT CASSLRTSGGVSTDTQYF
TRBJ2-2 TRBV9 NA NA TGTGCCAGCAGCGTAGCTGTGGGGGCTGCCGGGGAGCTGTTTTTT CASSVAVGAAGELFF
TRBJ2-2 TRBV5-4 TRBD1 few TGTGCCAGCAGCTTGGGAGGACAGGGAGCAACCGGGGAGCTGTTTTTT CASSLGGQGATGELFF
TRBJ1-1 TRBV6-5 NA few TGTGCCAGCAGTTCCAGGCCGAACACTGAAGCTTTCTTT CASSSRPNTEAFF
TRBJ2-1 TRBV5-5 NA NA TGTGCCAGCAGGGGGGGGACAGGCTCCTACAATGAGCAGTTCTTC CASRGGTGSYNEQFF
TRBJ2-1 TRBV10-3 TRBD1 NA TGTGCCATCTCTGGGGTCGACAGGGATGAGCAGTTCTTC CAISGVDRDEQFF
TRBJ1-1 TRBV2 TRBD1 NA TGTGCCAGCAGTGGGGGAGGACAGGACGTGAATGCTTTCTTT CASSGGGQDVNAFF
TRBJ1-4 TRBV28 TRBD1 NA TGTGCCAGCAGTTCTCCAGGGGGAAGTAGGCTTAATGAAAAACTGTTTTTT CASSSPGGSRLNEKLFF
TRBJ2-7 TRBV5-6 NA NA TGTGCCAGCAGCTCAGATAGGGAGTGGGGCGAGCAGTACTTC CASSSDREWGEQYF
TRBJ1-3 TRBV7-9 NA NA TGTGCCAGCAGCTTAGGTGGGCGAGACACCATATATTTT CASSLGGRDTIYF
TRBJ2-7 TRBV5-1 TRBD1 NA TGCGCCAGCAGCGATCCCGGGACAGGGGTCGTCGAGCAGTACTTC CASSDPGTGVVEQYF
TRBJ1-6 TRBV19 NA NA TGTGCCAGTAGTAAAGGGGGAAGTAATTCACCCCTCCACTTT CASSKGGSNSPLHF
TRBJ2-1 TRBV9 TRBD2 NA TGTGCCAGCAGTTTGACTAGCGGGTTGAGAAATGAGCAGTTCTTC CASSLTSGLRNEQFF
TRBJ1-2 TRBV6-5 NA NA TGTGCCAGCAGTCCCACGCCAGGGGCCTATGGCTACACCTTC CASSPTPGAYGYTF
TRBJ2-7 TRBV18 TRBD1 few TGTGCCAGCTCACCAGGGACAGGCGGATACTACGAGCAGTACTTC CASSPGTGGYYEQYF
TRBJ2-1 TRBV6-6 TRBD2 NA TGTGCCAGCAGTTTTGGACTAGCGGGGATTAATGAGCAGTTCTTC CASSFGLAGINEQFF
TRBJ2-6 TRBV6-1 NA NA TGTGCCAGCAGTGAAGCGCTTCGCCAGGTTAGCTCTGGGGCCAACGTCCTGACTTTC CASSEALRQVSSGANVLTF
TRBJ1-2 TRBV9 TRBD1 NA TGTGCCAGCAGCGGAGACAGGGGCGGCTACACCTTC CASSGDRGGYTF
TRBJ2-5 TRBV7-7 TRBD2 NA TGTGCCAGCAGCTTAGGGGCGGGGAGGGCCCAAGAGACCCAGTACTTC CASSLGAGRAQETQYF
TRBJ2-5 TRBV7-9 NA NA TGTGCCAGCAGCGAAGAGGTTTGGCAAGAGACCCAGTACTTC CASSEEVWQETQYF
TRBJ1-1 TRBV2 NA once TGTGCCAGCAGTACCCCCAGGCAGAACTGGGCTTTCTTT CASSTPRQNWAFF
TRBJ1-3 TRBV5-1 NA once TGCGCCAGCAGCTTGGGACAGTCAAACGACGGAAACACCATATATTTT CASSLGQSNDGNTIYF
TRBJ1-6 TRBV4-3 TRBD1 NA TGCGCCAGCAGCCAAGATATACAGGGGAATTCACCCCTCCACTTT CASSQDIQGNSPLHF
TRBJ2-5 TRBV21-1 NA NA TGTGCCAGCAGCAAAGATGAACTAGCGGGGGGCCGCGAGACCCAGTACTTC CASSKDELAGGRETQYF
TRBJ2-1 TRBV5-4 NA NA TGTGCCAGCAGTGGGGGAGCGGGTGCCGATGAGCAGTTCTTC CASSGGAGADEQFF
TRBJ2-7 TRBV6-5 NA NA TGTGCCAGCAGTTCCTACAGGGTCTCCTACGAGCAGTACTTC CASSSYRVSYEQYF
TRBJ2-7 TRBV9 TRBD2 NA TGTGCCAGCAGCGTAGATAGCGGGGGAGCCTACGAGCAGTACTTC CASSVDSGGAYEQYF
TRBJ2-1 TRBV6-1 TRBD2 once TGTGCCAGCAGTGGGGGAGGGTTTAGCTCCTACAATGAGCAGTTCTTC CASSGGGFSSYNEQFF
TRBJ1-2 TRBV28 TRBD1 NA TGTGCCAGCCGACCCGCCGGACAGGGGAGTGGCTATGGCTACACCTTC CASRPAGQGSGYGYTF
TRBJ2-7 TRBV11-3 NA few TGTGCCAGCAGCTACTACACAGGGTACGAGCAGTACTTC CASSYYTGYEQYF
TRBJ1-2 TRBV6-5 NA NA TGTGCCAGCAGAAGACAGAACTATGGCTACACCTTC CASRRQNYGYTF
TRBJ1-5 TRBV4-2 TRBD1 NA TGTGCCAGCAGCCAAGAAAACAGGGGGAATCAGCCCCAGCATTTT CASSQENRGNQPQHF
TRBJ1-5 TRBV6-1 NA NA TGTGCCAGCAGTGCGAGTTATAGCAATCAGCCCCAGCATTTT CASSASYSNQPQHF
TRBJ2-7 TRBV7-9 TRBD2 NA TGTGCCAGCAGCCCGTTAGCGGGGGGGGATGAGCAGTACTTC CASSPLAGGDEQYF
TRBJ1-2 TRBV19 NA NA TGTGCCAGTAGGCCGACGGGACACTCCGTTGACTATGGCTACACCTTC CASRPTGHSVDYGYTF
TRBJ2-2 TRBV5-1 TRBD2 NA TGCGCCAGCAGGGTAGCGGGGGGGCCTCGCACCGGGGAGCTGTTTTTT CASRVAGGPRTGELFF
TRBJ1-6 TRBV4-3 TRBD1 NA TGCGCCAGCAGCCAAAGACAGGGGGGTTCACCCCTCCACTTT CASSQRQGGSPLHF
TRBJ1-6 TRBV6-1 NA NA TGTGCCAGCAGTGAAATGAGGGTAGGCAATTCACCCCTCCACTTT CASSEMRVGNSPLHF
TRBJ1-3 TRBV10-3 TRBD1 NA TGTGCCATCAGGGCGGACAGGGGGGCCTCTGGAAACACCATATATTTT CAIRADRGASGNTIYF
TRBJ2-7 TRBV27 TRBD2 NA TGTGCCAGCAGTTTATACGCGGGGGGATTTACCATCGGGCAGTACTTC CASSLYAGGFTIGQYF
TRBJ1-2 TRBV4-1 TRBD1 NA TGCGCCAGCAGCCAAGACCAAGCCGCCGGGACAGGGATCTTTGGCTACACCTTC CASSQDQAAGTGIFGYTF
TRBJ1-1 TRBV19 NA NA TGTGCCAGTAGTATTAACAGGAACACTGAAGCTTTCTTT CASSINRNTEAFF
TRBJ1-2 TRBV16 TRBD1 once TGTGCCAGCAGCCAAGGCGCAGGGGGGTATGGCTACACCTTC CASSQGAGGYGYTF
TRBJ1-1 TRBV5-4 NA NA TGTGCCAGCAGCCCGGACAGCTCGGGTGAAGCTTTCTTT CASSPDSSGEAFF
TRBJ1-2 TRBV18 NA NA TGTGCCAGCTCACCCGCGGATTGGGGCCATGGCTACACCTTC CASSPADWGHGYTF
TRBJ2-7 TRBV2 TRBD1 NA TGTGCCAGCAGAGGGGACAGGGCCCACGAGCAGTACTTC CASRGDRAHEQYF
TRBJ2-5 TRBV10-3 TRBD2 NA TGTGCCATCAGTGAAGGCGGGGGGGTGGGAGAGACCCAGTACTTC CAISEGGGVGETQYF
TRBJ1-5 TRBV5-1 TRBD1 NA TGCGCCAGCAGCTTACAGGGGGCTAGCAATCAGCCCCAGCATTTT CASSLQGASNQPQHF